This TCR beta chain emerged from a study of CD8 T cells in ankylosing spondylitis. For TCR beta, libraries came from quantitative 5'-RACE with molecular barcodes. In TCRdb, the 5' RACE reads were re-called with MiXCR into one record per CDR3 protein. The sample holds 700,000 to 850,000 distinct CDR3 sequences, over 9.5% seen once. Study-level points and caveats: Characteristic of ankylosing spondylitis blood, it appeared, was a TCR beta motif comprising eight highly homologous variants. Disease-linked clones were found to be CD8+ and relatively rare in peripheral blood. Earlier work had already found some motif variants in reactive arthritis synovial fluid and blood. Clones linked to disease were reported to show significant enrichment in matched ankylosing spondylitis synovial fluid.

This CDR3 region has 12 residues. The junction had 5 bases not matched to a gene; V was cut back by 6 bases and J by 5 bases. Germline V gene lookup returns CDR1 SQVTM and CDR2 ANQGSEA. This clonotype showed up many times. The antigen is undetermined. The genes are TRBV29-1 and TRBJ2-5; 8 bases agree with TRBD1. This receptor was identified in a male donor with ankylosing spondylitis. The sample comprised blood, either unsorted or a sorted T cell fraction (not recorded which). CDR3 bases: TGCAGCGTCGGACAGGGCTCCGAGACCCAGTACTTC. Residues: CSVGQGSETQYF. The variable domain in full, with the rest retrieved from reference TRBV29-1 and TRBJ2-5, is SAVISQKPSRDICQRGTSLTIQCQVDSQVTMMFWYRQQPGQSLTLIATANQGSEATYESGFVIDKFPISRPNLTFSTLTVSNMSPEDSSIYLCSVGQGSETQYFGPGTRLLVL.